This T cell receptor beta chain stems from a study of regulatory T cells in long-lasting Graves disease. At least ten counts were recorded for this clonotype. The antigen remains unidentified. Arm-PCR of CDR3 regions with iRepertoire HTBI primers generated TCR beta libraries. From the multiplex PCR reads, TCRdb called clonotypes with MiXCR, one entry per CDR3 protein. The sample lists 400,000 to 500,000 distinct CDR3 sequences, 20% to 25% occurring once. Time point given: persistent/refractory GD, antithyroid drugs over 5 years with positive TRAb. Extracted RNA from PBMCs served as the source of the TCR library. V was trimmed by 7 bases and J by 4 bases, leaving 13 bases between them. There are 13 residues in the CDR3. Study-wide findings and caveats: Having few samples may have compromised the accuracy.

The chain is built from TRBV12-3 or TRBV12-4 and TRBJ1-2, with no clear D. The sequence was obtained from a female donor with Graves disease. Sequences were derived from peripheral blood mononuclear cells (PBMCs), sampled when the disease was refractory, from a patient treated with antithyroid drugs. The CDR3 reads CASIRGPPYGYTF. The CDR3 DNA sequence: TGTGCCAGCATCCGTGGCCCCCCCTATGGCTACACCTTC.